The 14 T cell receptor beta chains listed next were all sequenced from one sample in a study of T cell clusters in autoimmune cytopenias. Each sample's input was approximately 0.25 ug genomic DNA, 40,000 or so genome equivalents. Multiplex touch-down PCR amplified TRB using TRB-A and TRB-B pools in one tube. Each CDR3 protein gets one entry in TCRdb, which reprocessed the multiplex PCR reads and gives no DNA. Its table records about 2,000 distinct CDR3 sequences. Sequenced input: peripheral blood. All receptors come from a human donor with an autoimmune cytopenia or autoimmune hepatitis (not recorded which).

This clonotype is labeled medium-sized based on frequency. The J gene is TRBJ2-2, the V gene TRBV6-2 or TRBV6-3; TCRdb designates TRBD2, a call that cannot be tested without DNA. The length of the CDR3 is 15 residues. The germline V gene has CDR1 MNHEY and CDR2 SVGEGT. Here the CDR3 reads CASRKLAVNTGELFF.

By frequency, this clonotype registers medium-sized. J is TRBJ2-3 and V is TRBV27; TCRdb's assignment of TRBD2 cannot be checked, as there is no DNA. Germline CDR1 is MNHEY and CDR2 is SMNVEV (reference sequence). The CDR3 loop spans 16 amino acids. The CDR3: CASSSGLAGGPGTQYF.

Judged by frequency, this clonotype is medium-sized. The CDR3 sequence: CASSFGVDEQFF. The chain employs TRBV7-9 and TRBJ2-1. Germline assignment: CDR1 SEHNR and CDR2 FQNEAQ (reference sequence). The CDR3 extends over 12 amino acids.

The CDR3 region is CSAYPGGGTDTQYF. The rearrangement joins TRBV20-1 to TRBJ2-3; TCRdb names TRBD1, which stays unverified in the absence of DNA. This CDR3 region has 14 residues. Germline values: CDR1 DFQATT, CDR2 SNEGSKA (reference sequence).

Considering frequency, this clonotype is medium-sized (0.01 to 0.1%). V and J are TRBV5-1 and TRBJ1-2; TCRdb indicates TRBD1, and absent DNA this call remains unverified. Per germline, CDR1 SGHRS and CDR2 YFSETQ. This CDR3 is built from 14 residues. Here the CDR3 reads CASSRGETNYGYTF.

The gene calls are TRBV20-1 and TRBJ2-1; the D call of TRBD1 rests on TCRdb alone, since no DNA is present to check it. The V gene's germline CDR1 is DFQATT and CDR2 SNEGSKA (reference sequence). This CDR3 region has 16 residues. CDR3 region: CSAGRRQVAAYNEQFF.

This clonotype shows up as medium-sized (0.01 to 0.1%) by frequency. This chain links TRBV29-1 with TRBJ1-1; the D call from TCRdb, TRBD1, cannot be confirmed without DNA. Germline V lookup: CDR1 SQVTM, CDR2 ANQGSEA. CDR3 size: 13 residues. The chain's CDR3 is CSVPAEGNTEAFF.

By frequency, this clonotype is medium-sized. J is TRBJ1-1 and V is TRBV15; TCRdb's D call, TRBD1, is unchecked because there is no DNA. CDR1 and CDR2 from the germline V gene are LNHNV and YYDKDF (reference sequence). There are 16 residues in the CDR3. Here the CDR3 reads CATSRDWTSMNTEAFF.

This clonotype is labeled medium-sized based on frequency. The CDR3 loop is CASSAQTGVEQYF. The V and J genes are TRBV27 and TRBJ2-7; TCRdb selects TRBD1, and the lack of DNA leaves this call unchecked. Germline-derived CDR1 and CDR2 are MNHEY and SMNVEV (reference sequence). The length of the CDR3 is 13 residues.

This sequence joins TRBV20-1 and TRBJ1-5; no DNA is available, so the TRBD1 call from TCRdb remains unchecked. This CDR3 has 13 residues. Germline V gene sequence: CDR1 DFQATT, CDR2 SNEGSKA (reference sequence). The CDR3 is CSARNREGQPQHF.

This clonotype is called large based on its frequency. The V gene is TRBV19, the J gene TRBJ1-5. Germline V gene sequence: CDR1 LNHDA, CDR2 SQIVND (reference sequence). The CDR3 is made up of 16 amino acids. The CDR3 sequence is CASSMGGGMRNQPQHF.

This clonotype counts as medium-sized by frequency. The genes are TRBV18 and TRBJ2-1; with no DNA, the TCRdb D assignment of TRBD2 cannot be verified. The germline V gene has CDR1 KGHSH and CDR2 LQKENI. The CDR3 contains 15 residues. The CDR3 reads CASSDGTSGVNEQFF.

Judged by frequency, this clonotype is medium-sized. The gene calls are TRBV6-2 or TRBV6-3 and TRBJ2-7; TCRdb indicates TRBD2, and absent DNA this call remains unverified. Looked up from germline, CDR1 is MNHEY and CDR2 is SVGEGT. The CDR3 is 13 residues long. The CDR3 sequence: CATLPIGGHEQYF.

This clonotype counts as medium-sized by frequency. The chain combines TRBV10-3 with TRBJ2-6. Germline values: CDR1 ENHRY, CDR2 SYGVKD. CDR3 length: 15 amino acids. This chain's CDR3 is CAISVDLSGANVLTF.